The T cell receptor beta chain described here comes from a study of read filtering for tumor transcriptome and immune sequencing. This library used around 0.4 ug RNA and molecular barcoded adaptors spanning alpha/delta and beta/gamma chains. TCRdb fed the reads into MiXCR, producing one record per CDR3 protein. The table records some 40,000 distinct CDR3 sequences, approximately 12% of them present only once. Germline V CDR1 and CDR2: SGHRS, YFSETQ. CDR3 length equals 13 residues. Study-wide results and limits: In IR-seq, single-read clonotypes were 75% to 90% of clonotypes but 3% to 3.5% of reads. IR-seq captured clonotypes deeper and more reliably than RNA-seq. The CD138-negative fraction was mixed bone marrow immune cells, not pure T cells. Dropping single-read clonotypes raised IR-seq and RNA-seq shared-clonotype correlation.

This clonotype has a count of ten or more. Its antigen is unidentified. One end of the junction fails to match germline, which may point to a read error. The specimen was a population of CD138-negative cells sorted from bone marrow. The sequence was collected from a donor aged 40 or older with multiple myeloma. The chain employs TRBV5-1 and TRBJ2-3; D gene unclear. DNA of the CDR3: TGTGCCAGCAGCTTCAGAGACACAGATACGCAGTATTTT. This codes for CASSFRDTDTQYF.